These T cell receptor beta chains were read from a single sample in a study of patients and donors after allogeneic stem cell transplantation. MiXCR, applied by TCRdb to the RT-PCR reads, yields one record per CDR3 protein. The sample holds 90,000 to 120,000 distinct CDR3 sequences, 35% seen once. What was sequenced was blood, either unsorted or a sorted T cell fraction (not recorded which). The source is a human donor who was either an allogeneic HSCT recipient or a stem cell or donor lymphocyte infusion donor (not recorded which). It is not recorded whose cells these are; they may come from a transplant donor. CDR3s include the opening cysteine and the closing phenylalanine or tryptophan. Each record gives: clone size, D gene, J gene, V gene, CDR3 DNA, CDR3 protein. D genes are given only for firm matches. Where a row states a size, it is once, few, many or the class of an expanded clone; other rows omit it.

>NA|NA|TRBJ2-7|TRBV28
TGTGCCAGCAGGTCACAGGGCCGGCACGAGCAGTACTTC
CASRSQGRHEQYF
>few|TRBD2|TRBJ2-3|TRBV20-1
TGCAGTGCTAGAATAGCGGGAGCAAGGACAGATACGCAGTATTTT
CSARIAGARTDTQYF
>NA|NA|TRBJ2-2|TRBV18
TGTGCCAGCTCACCATTCTTGCCCGACACCGGGGAGCTGTTTTTT
CASSPFLPDTGELFF
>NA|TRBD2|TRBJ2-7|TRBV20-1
TGCAGTGCTAGCTCCCCAGCCGGGACTAGCGGGAGATCGAACGAGCAGTACTTC
CSASSPAGTSGRSNEQYF
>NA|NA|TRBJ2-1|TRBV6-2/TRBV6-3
TGTGCCAGCAGTCAGACCCTCTACAATGAGCAGTTCTTC
CASSQTLYNEQFF
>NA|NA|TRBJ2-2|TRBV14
TGTGCCAGCAGCCATTGGACCACCGGGGAGCTGTTTTTT
CASSHWTTGELFF
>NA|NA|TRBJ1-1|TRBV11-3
TGTGCCAGCAGCTTAGTCAGGCAAACTGAAGCTTTCTTT
CASSLVRQTEAFF
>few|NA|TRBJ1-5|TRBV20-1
TGCAGTGCGGGACGGTCCCCAGGGCCCCAGCATTTT
CSAGRSPGPQHF
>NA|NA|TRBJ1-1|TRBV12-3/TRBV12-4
TGTGCCAGCAGCCATTCCCGGAGGAACACTGAAGCTTTCTTT
CASSHSRRNTEAFF
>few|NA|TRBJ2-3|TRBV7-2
TGTGCCAGCAGCTTAGGGCTAGAAGGAGATACGCAGTATTTT
CASSLGLEGDTQYF
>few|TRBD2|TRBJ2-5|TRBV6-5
TGTGCCAGCAGTCGCCCTTACGGGACTAGACAAGAGACCCAGTACTTC
CASSRPYGTRQETQYF
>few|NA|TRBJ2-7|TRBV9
TGTGCCAGCAGCGTAGTCGGTTACAACGAGCAGTACTTC
CASSVVGYNEQYF
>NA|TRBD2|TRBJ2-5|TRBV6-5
TGTGCCAGCAGTTACGGGGGGGAGTTGAAAGAGACCCAGTACTTC
CASSYGGELKETQYF
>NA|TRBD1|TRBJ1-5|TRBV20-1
TGCAGTGCTGGGACAGGTAGTAGCAATCAGCCCCAGCATTTT
CSAGTGSSNQPQHF
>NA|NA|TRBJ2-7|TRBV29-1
TGCAGCGCGAGGGCGGGTCCACCCTACGAGCAGTACTTC
CSARAGPPYEQYF
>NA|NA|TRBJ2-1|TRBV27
TGTGCCAGCAGTCTCCGGTCCCTCTACAATGAGCAGTTCTTC
CASSLRSLYNEQFF
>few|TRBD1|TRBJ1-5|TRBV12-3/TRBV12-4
TGTGCCAGCAGCTTGGCGGCGGGACAGAGGCAGCCCCAGCATTTT
CASSLAAGQRQPQHF
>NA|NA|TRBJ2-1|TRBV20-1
TGCAGTGCTAGACTAGCGCCGGTCGGGGACAATGAGCAGTTCTTC
CSARLAPVGDNEQFF
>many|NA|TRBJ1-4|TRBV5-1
TGCGCCAGCAGCTTGCAGGGCTCGGGTGAAAAACTGTTTTTT
CASSLQGSGEKLFF
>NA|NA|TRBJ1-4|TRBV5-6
TGTGCCAGCAGCTTACGGGCCGGGGCCGAACTGTTTTTT
CASSLRAGAELFF
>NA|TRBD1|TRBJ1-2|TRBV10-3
TGTGCCATCAGGTTCTTTGGACAGGGGAGAGGTGGCTACACCTTC
CAIRFFGQGRGGYTF
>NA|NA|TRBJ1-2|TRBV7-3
TGTGCCAGCAGCTTAATTCCCCGGGACCGTGTTTATGGCTACACCTTC
CASSLIPRDRVYGYTF
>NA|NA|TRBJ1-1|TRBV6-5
TGTGCCAGCAGTTACTCGAAGCTATTGCAGACTAGCATGAACACTGAAGCTTTCTTT
CASSYSKLLQTSMNTEAFF
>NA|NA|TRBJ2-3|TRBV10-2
TGCGCCAGCATCCCCAGGGTATCTCCTGACACAGATACGCAGTATTTT
CASIPRVSPDTDTQYF
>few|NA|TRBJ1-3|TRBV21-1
TGTGCCAGCAGCAAACTACAGCTGGCTGGAAACACCATATATTTT
CASSKLQLAGNTIYF
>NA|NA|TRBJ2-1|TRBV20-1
TGCAGTGTGGGGGGGCTATCAGTCTACAATGAGCAGTTCTTC
CSVGGLSVYNEQFF
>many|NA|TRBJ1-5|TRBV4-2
TGTGCCAGCAGCCAAGAGGTGGGCAATCAGCCCCAGCATTTT
CASSQEVGNQPQHF
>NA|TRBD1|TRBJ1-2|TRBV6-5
TGTGCCAGCCGGGACAGCGGATCAAACTATGGCTACACCTTC
CASRDSGSNYGYTF
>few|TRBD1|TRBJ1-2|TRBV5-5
TGTGCCAGCAGCTTGCCACTCACAGGGGCGGACTATGGCTACACCTTC
CASSLPLTGADYGYTF
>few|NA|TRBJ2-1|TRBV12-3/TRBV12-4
TGTGCCAGCAGTTTATACGGAGGCCAGGTATACAATGAGCAGTTCTTC
CASSLYGGQVYNEQFF
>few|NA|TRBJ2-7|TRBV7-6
TGTGCCAGCAGCTTAGTGGAGGGGCTGCCAGTCGTCGAGCAGTACTTC
CASSLVEGLPVVEQYF
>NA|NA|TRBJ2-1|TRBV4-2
TGTGCCAGCAGCCACCTGAGGGGCGCGAGCTCCTACAATGAGCAGTTCTTC
CASSHLRGASSYNEQFF
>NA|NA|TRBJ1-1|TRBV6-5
TGTGCCAGCAGTTACTCTTGCAGGGATGGTTCGTGCACTGAAGCTTTCTTT
CASSYSCRDGSCTEAFF
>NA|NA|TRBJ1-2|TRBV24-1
TGTGCCACCAGTGGACCCGGCATTGGCTACACCTTC
CATSGPGIGYTF
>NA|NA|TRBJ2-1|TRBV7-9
TGTGCCAGCAGCTTAAGGGCATCTAGCGCCTACAATGAGCAGTTCTTC
CASSLRASSAYNEQFF
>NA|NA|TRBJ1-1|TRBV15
TGTGCCACCAGCTCCCGTCTCGTGGCTGAAGCTTTCTTT
CATSSRLVAEAFF
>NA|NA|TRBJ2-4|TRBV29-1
TGCAGCGCCCGAGACAGCCCCAAGAACATTCAGTACTTC
CSARDSPKNIQYF
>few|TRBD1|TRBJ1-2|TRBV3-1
TGTGCCAGCAGCCCCCCCCGGACAGGGTTGGGCTACACCTTC
CASSPPRTGLGYTF
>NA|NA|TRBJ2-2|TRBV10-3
TGTGCCATCAGTGAGCGTGTCACCATAGACACCGGGGAGCTGTTTTTT
CAISERVTIDTGELFF
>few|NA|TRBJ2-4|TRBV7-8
TGTGCCAGCAGCTTAACGGTCAGGGGGGCCACCAAAAACATTCAGTACTTC
CASSLTVRGATKNIQYF
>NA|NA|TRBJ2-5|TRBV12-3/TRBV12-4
TGTGCCAGCAGTTTGGCGGGGTTAGCAGAGACCCAGTACTTC
CASSLAGLAETQYF
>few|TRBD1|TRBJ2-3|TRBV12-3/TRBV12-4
TGTGCCAGCAGCCCTGACAGGGGAAGCACAGATACGCAGTATTTT
CASSPDRGSTDTQYF
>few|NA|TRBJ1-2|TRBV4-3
TGCGCCAGCAGCCAAGAAGGGTCTCCATTCTATGGCTACACCTTC
CASSQEGSPFYGYTF
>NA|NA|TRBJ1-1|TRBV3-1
TGTGCCAGCAGCCATGGGGTCAGAATGAACACTGAAGCTTTCTTT
CASSHGVRMNTEAFF
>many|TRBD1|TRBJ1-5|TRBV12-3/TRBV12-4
TGTGCCAGCACCACCGGACAGGGTGGTAATCAGCCCCAGCATTTT
CASTTGQGGNQPQHF